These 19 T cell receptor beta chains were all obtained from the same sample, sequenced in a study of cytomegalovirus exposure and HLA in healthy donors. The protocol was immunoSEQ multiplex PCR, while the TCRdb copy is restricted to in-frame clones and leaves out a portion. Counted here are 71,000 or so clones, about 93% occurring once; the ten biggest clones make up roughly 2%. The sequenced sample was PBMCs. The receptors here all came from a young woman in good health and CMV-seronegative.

The CDR3 is CSVESDTQGYEQFF. The CDR3 nucleotides are TGCAGCGTTGAATCGGACACCCAGGGCTATGAGCAGTTCTTC. This chain uses TRBV29-1 with TRBJ2-1; tentatively, D is TRBD1 (5 bases). V dropped 2 bases and J dropped 8 bases, with 16 bases sitting between them. The germline V gene has CDR1 SQVTM and CDR2 ANQGSEA. The CDR3 runs 14 residues.

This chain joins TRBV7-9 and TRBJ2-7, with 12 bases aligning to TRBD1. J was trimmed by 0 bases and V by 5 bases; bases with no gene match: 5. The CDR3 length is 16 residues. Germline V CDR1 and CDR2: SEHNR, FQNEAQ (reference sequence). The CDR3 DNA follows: TGTGCCAGCAGCGGGGGACAGGGGGCGAGCTCCTACGAGCAGTACTTC. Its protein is CASSGGQGASSYEQYF.

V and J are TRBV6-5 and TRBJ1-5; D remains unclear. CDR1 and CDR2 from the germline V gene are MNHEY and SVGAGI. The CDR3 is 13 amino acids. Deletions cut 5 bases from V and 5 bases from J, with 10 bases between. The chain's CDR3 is CASSRRADQPQHF. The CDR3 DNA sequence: TGTGCCAGCAGTCGGCGGGCTGATCAGCCCCAGCATTTT.

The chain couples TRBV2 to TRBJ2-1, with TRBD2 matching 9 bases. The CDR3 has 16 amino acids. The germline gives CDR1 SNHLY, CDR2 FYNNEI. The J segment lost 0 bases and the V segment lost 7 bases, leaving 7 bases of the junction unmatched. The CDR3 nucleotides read TGTGCCAGCACTGAGCTAGCGGGGAGCTCCTACAATGAGCAGTTCTTC. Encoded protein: CASTELAGSSYNEQFF. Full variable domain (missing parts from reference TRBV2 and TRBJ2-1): EPEVTQTPSHQVTQMGQEVILRCVPISNHLYFYWYRQILGQKVEFLVSFYNNEISEKSEIFDDQFSVERPDGSNFTLKIRSTKLEDSAMYFCASTELAGSSYNEQFFGPGTRLTVL.

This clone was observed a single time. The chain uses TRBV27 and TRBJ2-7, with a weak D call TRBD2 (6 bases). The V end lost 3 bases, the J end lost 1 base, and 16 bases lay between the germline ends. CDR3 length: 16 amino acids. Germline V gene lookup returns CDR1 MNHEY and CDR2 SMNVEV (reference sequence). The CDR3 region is CASSFEGGISSYEQYF. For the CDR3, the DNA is TGTGCCAGCAGTTTTGAGGGCGGGATTTCTTCCTACGAGCAGTACTTC.

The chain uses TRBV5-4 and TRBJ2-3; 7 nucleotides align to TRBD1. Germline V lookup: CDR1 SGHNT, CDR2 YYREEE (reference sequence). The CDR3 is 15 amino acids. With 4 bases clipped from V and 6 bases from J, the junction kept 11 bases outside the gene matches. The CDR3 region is CASSPLDREPDTQYF. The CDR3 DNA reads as TGTGCCAGCAGCCCCCTTGACAGGGAGCCGGATACGCAGTATTTT.

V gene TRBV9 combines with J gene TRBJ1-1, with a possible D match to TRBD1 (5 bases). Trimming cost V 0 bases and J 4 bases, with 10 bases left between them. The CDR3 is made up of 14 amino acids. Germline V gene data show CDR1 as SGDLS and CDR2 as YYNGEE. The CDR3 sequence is CASSVAWGGTEAFF. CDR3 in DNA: TGTGCCAGCAGCGTAGCTTGGGGGGGCACTGAAGCTTTCTTT.

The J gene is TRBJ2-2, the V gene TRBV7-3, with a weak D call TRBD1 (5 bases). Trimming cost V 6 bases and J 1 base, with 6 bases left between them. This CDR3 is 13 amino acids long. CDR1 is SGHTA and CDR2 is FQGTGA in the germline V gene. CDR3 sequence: CASSTGNTGELFF. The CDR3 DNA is TGTGCCAGCAGTACAGGGAACACCGGGGAGCTGTTTTTT.

The CDR3 DNA reads as TGTGCCAGCAGCCCCCAGCTGAGGGTGGCGGGAGAAGGGGAGCAGTTCTTC. Translating gives CASSPQLRVAGEGEQFF. The genes are TRBV4-2 and TRBJ2-1; 7 nucleotides agree with TRBD2. The germline CDR1 and CDR2 sequences are LGHNA and YNFKEQ. With 4 bases clipped from V and 10 bases from J, the junction kept 19 bases outside the gene matches. The CDR3 spans 17 residues.

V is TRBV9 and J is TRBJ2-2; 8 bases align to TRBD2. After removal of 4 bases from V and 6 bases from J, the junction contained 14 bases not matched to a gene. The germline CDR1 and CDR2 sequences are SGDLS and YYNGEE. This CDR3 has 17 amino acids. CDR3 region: CASSKPTGLESSGELFF. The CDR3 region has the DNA TGTGCCAGCAGCAAACCAACGGGACTAGAATCGTCCGGGGAGCTGTTTTTT.

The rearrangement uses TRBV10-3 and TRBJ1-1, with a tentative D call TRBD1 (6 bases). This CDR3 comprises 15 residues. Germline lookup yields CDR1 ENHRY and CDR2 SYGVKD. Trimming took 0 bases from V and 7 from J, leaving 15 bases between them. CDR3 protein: CAISESGTGGLEAFF. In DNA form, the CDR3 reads TGTGCCATCAGTGAGTCTGGGACGGGGGGGCTTGAAGCTTTCTTT.

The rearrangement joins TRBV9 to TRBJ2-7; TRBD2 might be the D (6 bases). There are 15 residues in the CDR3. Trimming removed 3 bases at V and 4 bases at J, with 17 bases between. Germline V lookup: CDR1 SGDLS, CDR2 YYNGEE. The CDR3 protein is CASSAGDGLGYEQYF. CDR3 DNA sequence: TGTGCCAGCAGCGCGGGGGACGGACTCGGATACGAGCAGTACTTC. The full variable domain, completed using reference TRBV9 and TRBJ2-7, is DSGVTQTPKHLITATGQRVTLRCSPRSGDLSVYWYQQSLDQGLQFLIQYYNGEERAKGNILERFSAQQFPDLHSELNLSSLELGDSALYFCASSAGDGLGYEQYFGPGTRLTVT.

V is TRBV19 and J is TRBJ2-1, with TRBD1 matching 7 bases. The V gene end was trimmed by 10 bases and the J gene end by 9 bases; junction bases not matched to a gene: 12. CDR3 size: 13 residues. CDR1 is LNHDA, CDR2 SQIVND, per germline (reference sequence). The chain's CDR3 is CATRPAGDSEQFF. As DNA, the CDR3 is TGTGCCACCCGGCCGGCAGGGGACAGTGAGCAGTTCTTC.

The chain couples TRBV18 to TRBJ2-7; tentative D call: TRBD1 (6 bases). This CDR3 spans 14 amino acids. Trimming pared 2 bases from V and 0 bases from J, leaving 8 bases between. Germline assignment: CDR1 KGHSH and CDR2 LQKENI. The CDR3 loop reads CASSPGGGSYEQYF. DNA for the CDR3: TGTGCCAGCTCACCAGGGGGCGGCTCCTACGAGCAGTACTTC.

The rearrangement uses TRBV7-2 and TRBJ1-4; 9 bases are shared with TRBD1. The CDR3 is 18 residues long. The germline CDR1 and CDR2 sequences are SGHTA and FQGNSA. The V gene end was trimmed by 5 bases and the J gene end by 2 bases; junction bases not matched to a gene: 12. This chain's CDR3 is CASSRSIPGQGTNEKLFF. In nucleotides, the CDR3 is TGTGCCAGCAGCCGGTCGATTCCGGGACAGGGTACTAATGAAAAACTGTTTTTT.

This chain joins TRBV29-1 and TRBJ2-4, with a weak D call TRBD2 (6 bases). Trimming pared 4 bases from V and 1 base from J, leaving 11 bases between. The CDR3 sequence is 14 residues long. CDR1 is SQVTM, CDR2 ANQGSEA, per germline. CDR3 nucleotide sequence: TGCAGCGTTGGTAGCGGAACTGCCAAAAACATTCAGTACTTC. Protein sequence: CSVGSGTAKNIQYF.

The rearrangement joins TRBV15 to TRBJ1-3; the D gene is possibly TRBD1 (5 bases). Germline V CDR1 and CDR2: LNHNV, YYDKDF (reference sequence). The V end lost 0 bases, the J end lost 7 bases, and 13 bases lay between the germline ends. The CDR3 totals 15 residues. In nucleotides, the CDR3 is TGTGCCACCAGCAGAGATCAGGGATTGGTTAACACCATATATTTT. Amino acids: CATSRDQGLVNTIYF. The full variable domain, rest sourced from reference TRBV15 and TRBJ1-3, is DAMVIQNPRYQVTQFGKPVTLSCSQTLNHNVMYWYQQKSSQAPKLLFHYYDKDFNNEADTPDNFQSRRPNTSFCFLDIRSPGLGDTAMYLCATSRDQGLVNTIYFGEGSWLTVV.

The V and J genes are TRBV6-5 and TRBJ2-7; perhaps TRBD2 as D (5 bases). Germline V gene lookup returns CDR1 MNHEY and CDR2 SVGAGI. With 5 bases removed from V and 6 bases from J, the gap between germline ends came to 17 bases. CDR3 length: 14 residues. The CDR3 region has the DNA TGTGCCAGCAGTCGCCGGATCGAGGGCGGCGAGCAGTACTTC. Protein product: CASSRRIEGGEQYF.

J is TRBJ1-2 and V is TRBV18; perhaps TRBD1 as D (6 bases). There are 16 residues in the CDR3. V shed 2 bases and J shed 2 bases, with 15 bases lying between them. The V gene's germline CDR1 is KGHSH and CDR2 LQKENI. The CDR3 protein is CASSPRRQVENYGYTF. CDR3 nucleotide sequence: TGTGCCAGCTCACCAAGGCGACAGGTCGAAAACTATGGCTACACCTTC.